The TCR beta chain under discussion was sequenced for a study of beta chain features in type 1 diabetes. Study results and limitations: Patients with Type 1 diabetes showed moderately but significantly shorter TCRB CDR3s in all four CD4+ subsets.

Turning to this clone: Its antigen is still unknown.

The entirety of the isolated RNA underwent reverse transcription, so expressed TCRB transcripts were sequenced. Clones were sequenced by immunoSEQ multiplex PCR, and TCRdb holds only the in-frame ones, with some missing. The data show under 850,000 clones, 13% seen once. Germline CDR1 MNHNS, CDR2 SASEGT. Trimming removed 6 bases at V and 6 bases at J, with 8 bases between. The CDR3 totals 11 residues. Sequencing was performed on naive CD4+ T cells from blood. This receptor was taken from a young man with type 1 diabetes. The rearrangement links TRBV6-1 to TRBJ1-1; D gene uncertain. CDR3 sequence: CASRRTAEAFF. CDR3 in DNA: TGTGCCAGCAGGCGGACGGCTGAAGCTTTCTTT.